The present T cell receptor (beta chain) was sequenced within a study of shared clonotypes between healthy human individuals (dated by TCRdb to the early 2020s). As for the study more broadly: Three men and two women, aged 18 to 49 years, made up the cohort. Leukapheresis yielded between about 0.9 and 9 billion PBMCs per donor. The study deeply sequenced blood TCR repertoires of several healthy adults to estimate repertoire size and the extent of clonotype sharing between individuals. Per donor, three plates each were used for CD4 naive and CD4 memory, two for CD8 naive, and one for CD8 memory. To increase sequencing depth and limit assay-specific biases, TCR repertoire library preparation and sequencing were carried out by different laboratories using diverse techniques.

Study-level results and caveats: Because the study included a small number of donors, the genetic and exposure-history diversity represented was limited. Rarefaction of sorted-subset datasets indicated incomplete sequencing despite the large sequencing depth. Pairwise subsampling indicated that sequencing depth was expected to affect the degree of clonotype sharing among donors. Clonotypes shared by all four sorted-subset donors showed higher generation probabilities than non-shared clonotypes. Estimated clonotype richness was generally larger for naive than for memory subsets. Sharing across a few donors was observed for about 4.8% of naive CD4, less than 4% of naive CD8, 2.3% of memory CD4, and roughly 0.4% of memory CD8 clonotypes. Sampling was restricted to blood, and TCR repertoires in tissue are likely to differ from TCR repertoires in blood.

TCR CDR3 regions were amplified from genomic DNA by multiplex PCR using the deep immunoSEQ assay. Extracted genomic DNA from each cell subset was distributed evenly across all wells of several immunoSEQ 96-well plates, and each plate was treated as a replicate. Each replicate PCR for sorted subsets received about 180 ng genomic DNA, equal to roughly 33,000 T cell genomes. Purified libraries were measured with a Qubit 3.0 fluorometer, size-checked on a Bioanalyzer 2100, and measured again with the KAPA Library Quantification kit. Each immunoSEQ 96-well plate was sequenced on its own single-read 150-cycle Illumina NextSeq 550 flow cell. The paper's data handling went like this. Because only junctional sequences without quality scores were contained in the immunoSEQ output, filtering matching that applied to full-length reads could not be performed. To assign V/J genes and CDR3, sequences were annotated against IMGT germline references using PyIR, a Python wrapper for IgBLAST v1.9. Any read was removed if the V/J assignment was weak (E-value above 1e-6), the CDR3 was missing, or the read contained stop codons, out-of-frame junctions, or ambiguous translated residues. A V3J clonotype was defined by an identical inferred V gene, J gene, and CDR3 amino acid sequence. To compute the percentage overlap between repertoires, the number of shared unique clonotypes was divided by the size of the smaller repertoire. Repertoire richness was assessed with RTK rarefaction, the Chao1 estimator, and Recon v2.1 estimates of unobserved clonotypes. Generation probabilities for all TCRbeta clonotypes obtained by the gDNA method from four donors were computed using OLGA. TCRdb took over this immuneACCESS table, retaining in-frame rearrangements with V and J assigned. Such tables are incomplete; in checked studies, under half of the missing clones stem from an unresolved V gene, and the remainder is unexplained. Clonal size and the V and J genes are those of that table, whereas D and trimming came from the DNA. The sample table lists about 1.1 million clones, approximately 75% of them with a count of one. Together, the top ten hold about 0.89% of the sample.

This clone was recorded once. This clone's antigen is unknown. Base qualities are not at hand, and no much larger clone is one base apart. The donors were healthy, HIV-negative adults who had no recently reported acute infections or vaccinations. Every donor was a Caucasian adult residing in Nashville, Tennessee, USA. CD4+ T cells were enriched by magnetic negative selection, after which naive cells were positively selected on CD45RA and the negative fraction was taken as the memory subset. Blood was obtained by leukapheresis, after which PBMCs were separated by Ficoll-Histopaque density gradient centrifugation and cryopreserved in liquid nitrogen vapor phase. Analytical flow cytometry was used to check the purity and quantity of every magnetically sorted T cell population. Genomic DNA was isolated from each sorted fraction and quantified by UV absorbance on a Nanodrop 2000c. This receptor was obtained from a man aged 18 to 29 in good health. Some clones in this sample may be carry-over from other donors' samples. Material for sequencing was memory CD4+ T cells from PBMCs. The sample's cell subset or site label, in plain terms: CD45RA-negative fraction.

Here is the DNA: TGCGCCAGCAGCACGCTAGCCAAAAACATTCAGTACTTC. Its translation is CASSTLAKNIQYF. The sequence is built from TRBV4-1 and TRBJ2-4, with no confident D gene call. CDR3 length: 13 amino acids, cysteine to phenylalanine. The retained sequence is limited to the CDR3, 39 bases, with the frame set at the first base. Per the germline V gene, MGHRA is the CDR1 and YSYEKL is the CDR2. At the junction V is shortened by 5 bases and J by 0 bases, with 5 bases in between.